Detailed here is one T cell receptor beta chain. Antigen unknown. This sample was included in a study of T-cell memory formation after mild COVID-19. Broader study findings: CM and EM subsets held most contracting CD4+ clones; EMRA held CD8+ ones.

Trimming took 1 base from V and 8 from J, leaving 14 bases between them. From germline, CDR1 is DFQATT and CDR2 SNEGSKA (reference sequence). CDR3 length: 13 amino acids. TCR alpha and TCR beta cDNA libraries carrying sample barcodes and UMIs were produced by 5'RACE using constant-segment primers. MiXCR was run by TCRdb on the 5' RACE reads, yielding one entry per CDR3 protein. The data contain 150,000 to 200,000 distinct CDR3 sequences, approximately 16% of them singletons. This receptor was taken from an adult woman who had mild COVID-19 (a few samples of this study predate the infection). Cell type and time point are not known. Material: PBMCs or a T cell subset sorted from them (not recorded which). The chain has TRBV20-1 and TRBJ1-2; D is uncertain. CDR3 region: CSARAWEGLGYTF. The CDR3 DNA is TGCAGTGCTAGAGCCTGGGAGGGCCTGGGCTACACCTTC.